Listed below are T cell receptor beta chains from one sample, sequenced in a study of cytomegalovirus exposure and HLA in healthy donors. Repertoires were generated with immunoSEQ multiplex PCR, while TCRdb's copy carries only in-frame clones and drops some. The data show 110,000 to 150,000 clones, about three quarters seen once. Sequenced sample: PBMCs. The source is a man aged 40-50 years in good health and CMV-seropositive. Both conserved end residues are part of each CDR3. The D gene is left open where the match is weak. Not every row has a clone size; where given, it reads once, few, many or a size class.

clone_size: NA; d_call: NA; j_call: TRBJ2-2; v_call: TRBV12-5; cdr3_nt: TGTGCTAGTGGTTACAGTGGCGCCGGGGAGCTGTTTTTT; cdr3_aa: CASGYSGAGELFF
clone_size: NA; d_call: TRBD1; j_call: TRBJ1-1; v_call: TRBV7-9; cdr3_nt: TGTGCCAGCAGCCCCCGGACAGGGAACACTGAAGCTTTCTTT; cdr3_aa: CASSPRTGNTEAFF
clone_size: NA; d_call: NA; j_call: TRBJ2-1; v_call: TRBV6-1; cdr3_nt: TGTGCCAGCAGTGGCCCGGTTAAGAGCTACAATGAGCAGTTCTTC; cdr3_aa: CASSGPVKSYNEQFF
clone_size: NA; d_call: TRBD1; j_call: TRBJ2-2; v_call: TRBV7-6; cdr3_nt: TGTGCCAGCAGCCTGAGAACGGCCGGGACAGCTATTAACACCGGGGAGCTGTTTTTT; cdr3_aa: CASSLRTAGTAINTGELFF
clone_size: once; d_call: NA; j_call: TRBJ1-1; v_call: TRBV19; cdr3_nt: TGTGCCAGTAGTATAGTCGCCCGGAGTCTGAACACTGAAGCTTTCTTT; cdr3_aa: CASSIVARSLNTEAFF
clone_size: NA; d_call: NA; j_call: TRBJ1-3; v_call: TRBV6-6; cdr3_nt: TGTGCCGCGAGGGGGTTCAGCGCTGGAAACACCATATATTTT; cdr3_aa: CAARGFSAGNTIYF
clone_size: NA; d_call: TRBD1; j_call: TRBJ2-5; v_call: TRBV6-5; cdr3_nt: TGTGCCAGCAGTTACACTAGGGGGCAGACCCAGTACTTC; cdr3_aa: CASSYTRGQTQYF
clone_size: NA; d_call: TRBD1; j_call: TRBJ2-7; v_call: TRBV15; cdr3_nt: TGTGCCACCAGCGGGACAGGGAACTACGAGCAGTACTTC; cdr3_aa: CATSGTGNYEQYF
clone_size: NA; d_call: TRBD1; j_call: TRBJ2-3; v_call: TRBV7-2; cdr3_nt: TGTGCCAGCAGCCGCGACAGGGGGATAACAGATACGCAGTATTTT; cdr3_aa: CASSRDRGITDTQYF
clone_size: NA; d_call: TRBD1; j_call: TRBJ1-1; v_call: TRBV28; cdr3_nt: TGTGCCAGCAGTTTAGGACAGGGGGGCGAAGCTTTCTTT; cdr3_aa: CASSLGQGGEAFF
clone_size: NA; d_call: NA; j_call: TRBJ1-5; v_call: TRBV10-3; cdr3_nt: TGTGCCATCAGCTGGCAGGTGAATCAGCCCCAGCATTTT; cdr3_aa: CAISWQVNQPQHF
clone_size: few; d_call: NA; j_call: TRBJ2-7; v_call: TRBV4-3; cdr3_nt: TGCGCCAGCAGCCAAGATTATGCGGCTACGACTGGGAGCTCCTACGAGCAGTACTTC; cdr3_aa: CASSQDYAATTGSSYEQYF
clone_size: once; d_call: NA; j_call: TRBJ1-6; v_call: TRBV28; cdr3_nt: TGTGCCAGCAGCGCGGTCTCCTATAATTCACCCCTCCACTTT; cdr3_aa: CASSAVSYNSPLHF
clone_size: NA; d_call: TRBD1; j_call: TRBJ1-6; v_call: TRBV7-2; cdr3_nt: TGTGCCAGCAGCCGAGCGACAGGGTATTCACCCCTCCACTTT; cdr3_aa: CASSRATGYSPLHF
clone_size: NA; d_call: TRBD1; j_call: TRBJ1-4; v_call: TRBV9; cdr3_nt: TGTGCCAGCAGCGAGAGGACAGGGAGGCCTGAAAAACTGTTTTTT; cdr3_aa: CASSERTGRPEKLFF
clone_size: few; d_call: TRBD2; j_call: TRBJ2-3; v_call: TRBV2; cdr3_nt: TGTGCCAGCACCGAGAGAACGGGAGGTTCCACAGATACGCAGTATTTT; cdr3_aa: CASTERTGGSTDTQYF
clone_size: NA; d_call: NA; j_call: TRBJ2-1; v_call: TRBV27; cdr3_nt: TGTGCCAGCAGTCCACGGGAATCCCCCTCTTCGAATGAGCAGTTCTTC; cdr3_aa: CASSPRESPSSNEQFF
clone_size: NA; d_call: TRBD2; j_call: TRBJ2-3; v_call: TRBV4-3; cdr3_nt: TGCGCCAGCAGCCAAGATCTCGTTGGGGGAGGGCCGCAAGATACGCAGTATTTT; cdr3_aa: CASSQDLVGGGPQDTQYF
clone_size: NA; d_call: NA; j_call: TRBJ1-4; v_call: TRBV7-6; cdr3_nt: TGTGCCAGCAGCTCGACAGGCTTTAATGAAAAACTGTTTTTT; cdr3_aa: CASSSTGFNEKLFF
clone_size: few; d_call: NA; j_call: TRBJ2-1; v_call: TRBV5-4; cdr3_nt: TGTGCCAGCAGCCCCCAGGTCGAAGTCCAGCAGTTCTTC; cdr3_aa: CASSPQVEVQQFF
clone_size: few; d_call: TRBD1; j_call: TRBJ1-5; v_call: TRBV7-2; cdr3_nt: TGTGCCAGCAGCTTGGAGGGACAGGGCCGCAATCAGCCCCAGCATTTT; cdr3_aa: CASSLEGQGRNQPQHF
clone_size: NA; d_call: TRBD2; j_call: TRBJ2-3; v_call: TRBV5-6; cdr3_nt: TGTGCCAGCAGCTTGCCAGCGGGGCGAACGGATACGCAGTATTTT; cdr3_aa: CASSLPAGRTDTQYF
clone_size: NA; d_call: NA; j_call: TRBJ1-3; v_call: TRBV9; cdr3_nt: TGTGCCAGCAGCGTAGTCAGTCGGGGCTCTGGAAACACCATATATTTT; cdr3_aa: CASSVVSRGSGNTIYF
clone_size: NA; d_call: TRBD1; j_call: TRBJ1-4; v_call: TRBV27; cdr3_nt: TGTGCCAGCAGTTTCTACAGGGGGCCTGCAACTAATGAAAAACTGTTTTTT; cdr3_aa: CASSFYRGPATNEKLFF
clone_size: NA; d_call: TRBD1; j_call: TRBJ2-7; v_call: TRBV5-1; cdr3_nt: TGCGCCAGCAGCTCCGGGACAGGGTTCTACGAGCAGTACTTC; cdr3_aa: CASSSGTGFYEQYF
clone_size: once; d_call: TRBD1; j_call: TRBJ2-1; v_call: TRBV28; cdr3_nt: TGTGCCAGCAGTTTAACCTTTGGACAGGAGTTCTTC; cdr3_aa: CASSLTFGQEFF
clone_size: NA; d_call: NA; j_call: TRBJ1-1; v_call: TRBV28; cdr3_nt: TGTGCCAGCAGTTTATTACAGGGTGAAGCTTTCTTT; cdr3_aa: CASSLLQGEAFF
clone_size: once; d_call: TRBD1; j_call: TRBJ1-5; v_call: TRBV6-5; cdr3_nt: TGTGCCAGCAGTCCGGACAGGGGTCAGCCCCAGCATTTT; cdr3_aa: CASSPDRGQPQHF
clone_size: NA; d_call: NA; j_call: TRBJ2-7; v_call: TRBV15; cdr3_nt: TGTGCCACCAGCAGAGCTCAGACGGGGTACGAGCAGTACTTC; cdr3_aa: CATSRAQTGYEQYF
clone_size: NA; d_call: NA; j_call: TRBJ1-5; v_call: TRBV6-5; cdr3_nt: TGTGCCAGCAGTTACTCCGGAACAGCAAATCAGCCCCAGCATTTT; cdr3_aa: CASSYSGTANQPQHF
clone_size: NA; d_call: NA; j_call: TRBJ2-1; v_call: TRBV11-2; cdr3_nt: TGTGCCAGCAGCTTTGTACTAGCCAACAATGAGCAGTTCTTC; cdr3_aa: CASSFVLANNEQFF
clone_size: NA; d_call: TRBD2; j_call: TRBJ2-1; v_call: TRBV5-1; cdr3_nt: TGCGCCAGCAGCTCACAAGGGACTAGCGGGAACAATGAGCAGTTCTTC; cdr3_aa: CASSSQGTSGNNEQFF
clone_size: NA; d_call: TRBD1; j_call: TRBJ1-6; v_call: TRBV7-2; cdr3_nt: TGTGCCAGCAGCTCCCGACAGGGCTATAATTCACCCCTCCACTTT; cdr3_aa: CASSSRQGYNSPLHF
clone_size: few; d_call: NA; j_call: TRBJ1-1; v_call: TRBV18; cdr3_nt: TGTGCCAGCTCACCTTTGGACAGCCACACTGAAGCTTTCTTT; cdr3_aa: CASSPLDSHTEAFF
clone_size: NA; d_call: TRBD1; j_call: TRBJ2-5; v_call: TRBV7-6; cdr3_nt: TGTGCCAGCAGCTTAGGTTGGGACAGGGGTCTACAGGGGGGAGAGACCCAGTACTTC; cdr3_aa: CASSLGWDRGLQGGETQYF
clone_size: NA; d_call: TRBD1; j_call: TRBJ1-1; v_call: TRBV6-5; cdr3_nt: TGTGCCAGCAGTTACATAACAGGGGGCCGAGCTTTCTTT; cdr3_aa: CASSYITGGRAFF
clone_size: NA; d_call: TRBD1; j_call: TRBJ2-7; v_call: TRBV4-3; cdr3_nt: TGCGCCAGCAGCCAAGCGGACAGGGGGGGATACGAGCAGTACTTC; cdr3_aa: CASSQADRGGYEQYF
clone_size: NA; d_call: NA; j_call: TRBJ1-2; v_call: TRBV7-9; cdr3_nt: TGTGCCAGCAGCTTAGTGGGCTTGCATGGCTACACCTTC; cdr3_aa: CASSLVGLHGYTF
clone_size: NA; d_call: NA; j_call: TRBJ1-1; v_call: TRBV10-2; cdr3_nt: TGCGCCAGCGGTCAACCAGGGAACACTGAAGCTTTCTTT; cdr3_aa: CASGQPGNTEAFF
clone_size: NA; d_call: NA; j_call: TRBJ2-7; v_call: TRBV19; cdr3_nt: TGTGCCAGTAGTATAGCCCGGGGACTCTCCTACGAGCAGTACTTC; cdr3_aa: CASSIARGLSYEQYF
clone_size: NA; d_call: NA; j_call: TRBJ2-2; v_call: TRBV7-2; cdr3_nt: TGTGCCACCCCTCTGGGACAGAACACCGGGGAGCTGTTTTTT; cdr3_aa: CATPLGQNTGELFF
clone_size: NA; d_call: NA; j_call: TRBJ2-2; v_call: TRBV5-1; cdr3_nt: TGCGCCAGCAGCAGGACTATGACCGCCGGGGAGCTGTTTTTT; cdr3_aa: CASSRTMTAGELFF
clone_size: NA; d_call: NA; j_call: TRBJ2-1; v_call: TRBV4-2; cdr3_nt: TGTGCCAGCAGCCCCGTAGCCGGGGGGCTGGATGAGCAGTTCTTC; cdr3_aa: CASSPVAGGLDEQFF
clone_size: NA; d_call: NA; j_call: TRBJ1-1; v_call: TRBV27; cdr3_nt: TGTGCCAGCCGGACTGGTGGGGTGAACACTGAAGCTTTCTTT; cdr3_aa: CASRTGGVNTEAFF
clone_size: NA; d_call: NA; j_call: TRBJ2-5; v_call: TRBV5-1; cdr3_nt: TGCGCCAGCAGCTTGGTCATTGGGGGCGAGACCCAGTACTTC; cdr3_aa: CASSLVIGGETQYF
clone_size: NA; d_call: NA; j_call: TRBJ2-7; v_call: TRBV19; cdr3_nt: TGTGCCAGTAGTATATCCGGGACAAGGAACTACGAGCAGTACTTC; cdr3_aa: CASSISGTRNYEQYF
clone_size: once; d_call: TRBD1; j_call: TRBJ1-2; v_call: TRBV28; cdr3_nt: TGTGCCAGCAGTCTTCCTCAAAGGACAGGGGCCTATGGCTACACCTTC; cdr3_aa: CASSLPQRTGAYGYTF
clone_size: NA; d_call: NA; j_call: TRBJ1-5; v_call: TRBV15; cdr3_nt: TGTGCCACCAGTCCGGAGAGGGCCAATCAGCCCCAGCATTTT; cdr3_aa: CATSPERANQPQHF
clone_size: NA; d_call: NA; j_call: TRBJ1-1; v_call: TRBV5-1; cdr3_nt: TGCGCCAGCAGCTTGGACATGAACACTGAAGCTTTCTTT; cdr3_aa: CASSLDMNTEAFF
clone_size: NA; d_call: NA; j_call: TRBJ1-5; v_call: TRBV6-1; cdr3_nt: TGTGCCAGCAGTGTCCTCTCGAGTAATAGCAATCAGCCCCAGCATTTT; cdr3_aa: CASSVLSSNSNQPQHF
clone_size: NA; d_call: NA; j_call: TRBJ2-3; v_call: TRBV4-2; cdr3_nt: TGTGCCAGCAGCCCCAAAGGGAGAACGAGCACAGATACGCAGTATTTT; cdr3_aa: CASSPKGRTSTDTQYF
clone_size: once; d_call: TRBD1; j_call: TRBJ2-5; v_call: TRBV2; cdr3_nt: TGTGCCAGCAGAGACAGGGATGAGGAGACCCAGTACTTC; cdr3_aa: CASRDRDEETQYF
clone_size: NA; d_call: NA; j_call: TRBJ1-1; v_call: TRBV12-5; cdr3_nt: TGTGCTAGTGGTTTGGTAGGTCTTCCTACGGGGAGCACTGAAGCTTTCTTT; cdr3_aa: CASGLVGLPTGSTEAFF
clone_size: NA; d_call: NA; j_call: TRBJ1-6; v_call: TRBV19; cdr3_nt: TGTGCCAGTAGTACGAGCTCCTATAATTCACCCCTCCACTTT; cdr3_aa: CASSTSSYNSPLHF
clone_size: few; d_call: TRBD2; j_call: TRBJ2-4; v_call: TRBV27; cdr3_nt: TGTGCCAGCAAGTCCCTCGGCGGGGGGCAAAACATTCAGTACTTC; cdr3_aa: CASKSLGGGQNIQYF